Given below is one T cell receptor beta chain in context. Adult donors, all healthy and HIV-negative, had no recent acute infections or vaccinations. Assay: immunoSEQ multiplex PCR; the TCRdb copy retains only in-frame clones and omits some. Among about 2.4 million clones listed, more than 90% were seen once. This entry belongs to a study of shared clonotypes between healthy human individuals. Trimming cost V 2 bases and J 2 bases, with 10 bases left between them. The CDR3 sequence is 14 residues long. Germline-derived CDR1 and CDR2 are SGHNT and YYREEE (reference sequence). Sample: naive CD4+ T cells sorted from blood. The subset was: CD45RA+ positively selected. This TCR was sampled from a man between 18 and 35 years old in good health. The genes are TRBV5-4 and TRBJ2-5; perhaps TRBD1 as D (6 bases). Written as DNA, the CDR3 is TGTGCCAGCAGCTTCCGGACAGAGCAAGAGACCCAGTACTTC. Amino acid sequence: CASSFRTEQETQYF.